This T cell receptor beta chain is drawn from a study of blood T cells in healthy people across ages. Each donor's blood draw was around 9.1 milliliters of peripheral blood. Isolated PBMCs totaled at least 7 million in each sample. PCR was performed a second time for about 7 to 11 cycles using a sample-barcoded 5' primer and a J-beta primer mix. TCRdb recomputed calls from the 5' RACE reads with MiXCR, one row per CDR3 protein. The sample contains about 730,000 distinct CDR3 sequences, around 40% of which appear only once. CDR3 length equals 15 residues. Per germline, CDR1 SGHDN and CDR2 FVKESK. V shed 5 bases and J shed 5 bases, with 15 bases lying between them. A few counts support this clonotype.

The chain is built from TRBV14 and TRBJ1-4; possibly TRBD1 for D (6 bases). This TCR was recovered from a woman aged 60-70 years in good health. Sequencing used blood. CDR3 in DNA: TGTGCCAGCAGCTCACAGGGACGGTGGAATGAAAAACTGTTTTTT. Its protein is CASSSQGRWNEKLFF. Full variable domain (remainder filled in from reference TRBV14 and TRBJ1-4): EAGVTQFPSHSVIEKGQTVTLRCDPISGHDNLYWYRRVMGKEIKFLLHFVKESKQDESGMPNNRFLAERTGGTYSTLKVQPAELEDSGVYFCASSSQGRWNEKLFFGSGTQLSVL.